The clone carrying this TCR beta chain showed up just a few times. TCRdb reanalysed the 5' RACE reads using MiXCR and keeps one entry per CDR3 protein. The top ten hold 2.1% of the sample, which has under 250,000 distinct CDR3 sequences, approximately 15% seen once. The CDR3 extends over 14 amino acids. Trimming cost V 7 bases and J 2 bases; bases outside gene matches: 4. Germline V gene lookup returns CDR1 SNHLY and CDR2 FYNNEI. These data are taken from a study of T-cell memory formation after mild COVID-19. The wider study: There were largely donor-specific TCR clusters.

This TCR came from an adult woman who had mild COVID-19 (a few samples of this study predate the infection). Cell type and time point are not known. The V call is TRBV2, the J call TRBJ2-7, with 11 positions matching TRBD2. The specimen sequenced was PBMCs or a T cell subset sorted from them (not recorded which). DNA for the CDR3: TGTGCCAGCAAAGCGGGACTAGCGGCCTACGAGCAGTACTTC. This codes for CASKAGLAAYEQYF.